The entry below gives a single TCR beta chain sequence along with its context. Its antigen is as yet unknown. The data were obtained in a study of OX40 agonist ivuxolimab in advanced cancers. Turning to the study itself: Partial responses occurred in Three dose-escalation patients, one with hepatocellular carcinoma and two with cutaneous melanoma.

Overall study findings and caveats: The average count of expanded clones was higher among CD8+ T cells than among CD4+. The authors also found low normalized T-cell clonal expansion in some nonresponders.

Germline loops: CDR1 LNHDA, CDR2 SQIVND (reference sequence). The CDR3 length is 13 residues. Trimming left V 8 bases short and J 2 bases short, with 12 bases between. Only in-frame clones appear in the TCRdb table, and some are missing; sequencing was by immunoSEQ multiplex PCR. The table shows some 70,000 clones, with approximately 78% occurring only once. Sequences were derived from CD4+ or CD8+ T cells sorted from blood, sampled in a trial of the OX40 agonist ivuxolimab. This TCR came from an adult with an advanced solid tumor such as melanoma, head and neck, liver or kidney cancer. The V and J genes are TRBV19 and TRBJ1-2; D gene uncertain. CDR3 region: CASQRKRNYGYTF. CDR3 nucleotide sequence: TGTGCCAGTCAACGGAAGAGAAACTATGGCTACACCTTC. Full variable domain (remainder filled in from reference TRBV19 and TRBJ1-2): DGGITQSPKYLFRKEGQNVTLSCEQNLNHDAMYWYRQDPGQGLRLIYYSQIVNDFQKGDIAEGYSVSREKKESFPLTVTSAQKNPTAFYLCASQRKRNYGYTFGSGTRLTVV.